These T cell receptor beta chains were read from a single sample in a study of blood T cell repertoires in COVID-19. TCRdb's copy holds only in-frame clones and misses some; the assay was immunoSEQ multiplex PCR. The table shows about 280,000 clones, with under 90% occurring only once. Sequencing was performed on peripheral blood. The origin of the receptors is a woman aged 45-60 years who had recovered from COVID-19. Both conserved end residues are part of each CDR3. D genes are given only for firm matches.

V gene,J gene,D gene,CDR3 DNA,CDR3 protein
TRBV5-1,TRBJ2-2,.,TGCGCCAGCAGCTTCCTACCGAACACCGGGGAGCTGTTTTTT,CASSFLPNTGELFF
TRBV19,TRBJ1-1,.,TGTGCCAGTAGTCGCTCAGTAATCAGGGGAAGTGAGGCTTTCTTT,CASSRSVIRGSEAFF
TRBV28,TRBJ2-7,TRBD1,TGTGCCAGCAGTTATATCCCAGGCTCCGGGACAGGGTGGGAGCAGTACTTC,CASSYIPGSGTGWEQYF
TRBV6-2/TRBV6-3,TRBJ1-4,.,TGTGCCAGCAGTTCGCCGGACAGTGCAACTAATGAAAAACTGTTTTTT,CASSSPDSATNEKLFF
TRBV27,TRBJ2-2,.,TGTGCCAGCAAGGAAGGGGGTTACACCGGGGAGCTGTTTTTT,CASKEGGYTGELFF
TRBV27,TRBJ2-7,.,TGTGCCAGCAGTTTCAGGGCAGTTCCTTCGACTTACGAGCAGTACTTC,CASSFRAVPSTYEQYF
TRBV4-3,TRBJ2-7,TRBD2,TGCGCCAGCAGCCAAGATCAAGGCCTAGCGGGAGTAAACTACGAGCAGTACTTC,CASSQDQGLAGVNYEQYF
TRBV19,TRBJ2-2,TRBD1,TGTGCCAGTAGCTTGACAGGGGGGACCGGGGAGCTGTTTTTT,CASSLTGGTGELFF
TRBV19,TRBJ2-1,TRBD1,TGTGCCAGTAGTACGGGACAGGGGGATCCGAGCTCCTACAATGAGCAGTTCTTC,CASSTGQGDPSSYNEQFF
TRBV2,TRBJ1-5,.,TGTGCCAGCAGTGACTCCAGGGTTAGCAATCAGCCCCAGCATTTT,CASSDSRVSNQPQHF
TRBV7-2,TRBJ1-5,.,TGTGCCAGCAGCTGGGGCCCCGGTCCCAATCAGCCCCAGCATTTT,CASSWGPGPNQPQHF
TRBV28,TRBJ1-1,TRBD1,TGTGCCAGCGATCTAACAGGGGGCCAAGGCACTGAAGCTTTCTTT,CASDLTGGQGTEAFF
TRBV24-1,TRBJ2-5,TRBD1,TGTGCCACCGGCTGGGCAGGGGGAGCAGGGGAGACCCAGTACTTC,CATGWAGGAGETQYF
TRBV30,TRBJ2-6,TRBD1,TGTGCCTGGAGTGTATCGGGACAGGGGGAATTTGGGGCCAACGTCCTGACTTTC,CAWSVSGQGEFGANVLTF
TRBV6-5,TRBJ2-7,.,TGTGCCAGCAGGTGGGGCCTGGGGTACGAGCAGTACTTC,CASRWGLGYEQYF
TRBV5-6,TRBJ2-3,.,TGTGCCAGCAGCCCCACTTGGGACATGAGAGGAAATACGCAGTATTTT,CASSPTWDMRGNTQYF
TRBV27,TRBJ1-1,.,TGTGCCAGCAGTTCTCCCGCAGGGTACAACACTGAAGCTTTCTTT,CASSSPAGYNTEAFF
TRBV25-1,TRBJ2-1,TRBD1,TGTGCCAGCAGTGAATGGGACAGGGGTAATGAGCAGTTCTTC,CASSEWDRGNEQFF
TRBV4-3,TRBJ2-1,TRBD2,TGCGCCAGCAGCCAAGATGGGGGGGGTGGCTCCTACAATGAGCAGTTCTTC,CASSQDGGGGSYNEQFF
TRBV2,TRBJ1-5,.,TGTGCCAGCAGTGAAACGGGAAGCAATCAGCCCCAGCATTTT,CASSETGSNQPQHF
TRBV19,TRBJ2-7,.,TGTGCCAGTAGTCCGGGACACTCCTACGAGCAGTACTTC,CASSPGHSYEQYF
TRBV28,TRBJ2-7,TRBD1,TGTGCCAGCACTTTTGGACCGGGACAGGGCAGCTACGAGCAGTACTTC,CASTFGPGQGSYEQYF
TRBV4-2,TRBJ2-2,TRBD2,TGTGCCAGCAGCCTACTAGCGGACTACACCGGGGAGCTGTTTTTT,CASSLLADYTGELFF
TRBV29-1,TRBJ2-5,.,TGCAGCGTTGGACAGATCCAAGAGACCCAGTACTTC,CSVGQIQETQYF
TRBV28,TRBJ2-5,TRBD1,TGTGCCAGCACCGTTATAGGGGGCAGGGACCAAGAGACCCAGTACTTC,CASTVIGGRDQETQYF
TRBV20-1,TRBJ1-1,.,TGCAGTGCTAGTATCGGCGGGGGGAACACTGAAGCTTTCTTT,CSASIGGGNTEAFF